These 6 T cell receptor beta chains came from one sample sequenced in a study of persistence of HIV-infected CD4 T cells. Lysates of CMV-infected fibroblasts at around 9.1 ug/mL stimulated these cells. CD40L-negative CD69-negative CD45RO-high memory CD4+ T cells were sorted as populations depleted of antigen-responding cells. Their recognized antigens are unknown. This was the immunoSEQ version 4 assay in survey mode. TCRdb keeps only in-frame clones here, not all; method: immunoSEQ multiplex PCR. The sample carries about 28,000 clones, more than 75% recorded once. Sequences were derived from CD4+ T cells sorted from PBMCs after 18-hour stimulation, sampled from a patient who received antiretroviral therapy. These receptors were obtained from an adult man with HIV who was CMV-seropositive.

The V call is TRBV27, the J call TRBJ2-3; 12 nucleotides agree with TRBD1. Germline V gives CDR1 MNHEY, CDR2 SMNVEV (reference sequence). V dropped 1 base and J dropped 5; count of bases not matched to a gene: 10. The length of the CDR3 is 18 residues. The CDR3 nucleotides read TGTGCCAGCAGTTTATGGGGCGGGACAGGGGGCTTTGGAGATACGCAGTATTTT. Translated: CASSLWGGTGGFGDTQYF.

The chain employs TRBV5-1 and TRBJ2-1; TRBD2 matches at 13 bases. After removal of 5 bases from V and 3 bases from J, the junction contained 5 bases not matched to a gene. Germline CDR1 is SGHRS and CDR2 is YFSETQ. The CDR3 consists of 16 residues. The CDR3 nucleotides are TGCGCCAGCAGAAGGACTAGCGGGGGCCTCTACAATGAGCAGTTCTTC. Its protein product is CASRRTSGGLYNEQFF.

This clone is a singleton in its sample. The chain links TRBV18 to TRBJ2-1; 7 bases are shared with TRBD2. Trimming cost V 0 bases and J 7 bases; bases outside gene matches: 0. CDR1 and CDR2 (germline): KGHSH, LQKENI. There are 13 residues in the CDR3. The CDR3: CASSPPGLNEQFF. CDR3 coding DNA: TGTGCCAGCTCACCACCGGGACTAAATGAGCAGTTCTTC.

This sequence joins TRBV7-2 and TRBJ1-2, with 9 nucleotides matching TRBD1. The CDR3 sequence is 16 residues long. Germline CDR1 is SGHTA and CDR2 is FQGNSA. The trim removed 2 bases at V and 8 bases at J, leaving 12 bases unmatched. Here the CDR3 reads CASSLFGQGIGRGYTF. CDR3 sequence (DNA): TGTGCCAGCAGCTTATTTGGACAGGGGATCGGAAGGGGCTACACCTTC.

The chain is built from TRBV6-6 and TRBJ1-6, with 7 bases fitting TRBD1. The CDR3 is made up of 14 amino acids. V shed 6 bases, J shed 10 bases, and the junction held 9 bases outside the gene matches. CDR1 is MNHNY, CDR2 SVGAGI, per germline (reference sequence). The CDR3 nucleotides are TGTGCCAGCAGCCCGACAGGGTTCAACTCACCCCTCCACTTT. Its protein product is CASSPTGFNSPLHF.

The rearrangement joins TRBV4-2 to TRBJ2-3; D unclear. Germline V gene data show CDR1 as LGHNA and CDR2 as YNFKEQ. This CDR3 region has 14 residues. The V and J ends lost 0 bases and 2 bases respectively, with 6 bases between them. The CDR3 here is CASSQDPITDTQYF. The CDR3 coding sequence is TGTGCCAGCAGCCAAGATCCTATCACAGATACGCAGTATTTT.